The clone carrying this T cell receptor beta chain has a handful of counts. The antigen is unknown. V was shortened by 0 bases and J by 1 base, with 12 bases between the two germline ends. CDR3 length: 16 amino acids. The germline V gene encodes CDR1 MNHEY and CDR2 SMNVEV (reference sequence). Unique molecular identifiers were incorporated into the prepared TCRbeta library. Via MiXCR, TCRdb re-called the PCR reads, giving one row per CDR3 protein. The sample contains around 130,000 distinct CDR3 sequences, about a tenth of which appear only once. The record originates from a study of T-cell reconstitution after alpha-beta-depleted transplantation in children. Study outcomes and limitations: Reported findings indicate that, about two months after transplant, alpha-beta T cells came from several hundred expanded clones, which were derived from non-depleted graft cells. T-cell counts and diversity at one year post-transplant came mainly from newly produced T cells. The study traced high day-60 TCRbeta diversity in some patients to surviving recipient T cells and thymic progenitors.

This sequence joins TRBV27 and TRBJ2-5; possible D gene TRBD2, 5 bases. The specimen comprised PBMCs, mostly from graft donor cells, sampled 180 days after TCRalphabeta/CD19-depleted stem cell transplant. This receptor was identified in a girl in the first two years of life who had a stem cell transplant for combined immunodeficiency, so the T cells may come from the graft donor. CDR3 DNA: TGTGCCAGCAGTTTATCGGTGGGAGCGATCCAAGAGACCCAGTACTTC. This sequence encodes CASSLSVGAIQETQYF.